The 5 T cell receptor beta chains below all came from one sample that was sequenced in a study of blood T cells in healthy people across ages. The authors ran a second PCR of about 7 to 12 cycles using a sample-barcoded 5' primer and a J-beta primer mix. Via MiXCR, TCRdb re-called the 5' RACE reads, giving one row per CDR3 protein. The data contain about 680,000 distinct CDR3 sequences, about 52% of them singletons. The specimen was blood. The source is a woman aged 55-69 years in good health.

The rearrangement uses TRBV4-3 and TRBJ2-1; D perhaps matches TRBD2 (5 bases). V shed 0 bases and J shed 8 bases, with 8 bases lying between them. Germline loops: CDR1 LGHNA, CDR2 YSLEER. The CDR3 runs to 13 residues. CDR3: CASSQDGIHEQFF. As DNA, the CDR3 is TGCGCCAGCAGCCAAGACGGGATCCATGAGCAGTTCTTC.

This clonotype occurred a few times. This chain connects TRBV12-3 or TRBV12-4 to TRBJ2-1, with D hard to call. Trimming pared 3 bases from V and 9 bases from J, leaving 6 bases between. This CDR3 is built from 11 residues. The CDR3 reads CASSFSREQFF. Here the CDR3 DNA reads TGTGCCAGCAGTTTCAGTCGTGAGCAGTTCTTC.

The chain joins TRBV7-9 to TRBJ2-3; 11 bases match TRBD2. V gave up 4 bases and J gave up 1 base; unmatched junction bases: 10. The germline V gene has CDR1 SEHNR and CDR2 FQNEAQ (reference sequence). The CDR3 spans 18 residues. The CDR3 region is CASSSRPLAGGGTDTQYF. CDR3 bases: TGTGCCAGCAGCTCGCGTCCCTTAGCGGGGGGGGGCACAGATACGCAGTATTTT.

CDR3 nucleotide sequence: TGTGCCAGCAGTTACGGGACCTCTGGGGCCAACGTCCTGACTTTC. This encodes CASSYGTSGANVLTF. The chain has TRBV6-6 and TRBJ2-6, with D perhaps given as TRBD1 or TRBD2 (5 bases each). The CDR3 length is 15 residues. Trimming stripped 2 bases from V and 0 bases from J, with 5 bases between. Germline V gives CDR1 MNHNY, CDR2 SVGAGI (reference sequence).

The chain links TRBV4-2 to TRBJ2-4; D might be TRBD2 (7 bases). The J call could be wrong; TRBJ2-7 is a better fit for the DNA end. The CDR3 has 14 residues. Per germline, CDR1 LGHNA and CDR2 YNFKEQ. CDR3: CASSQGDGGREQYF. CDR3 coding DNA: TGTGCCAGCAGCCAAGGGGACGGGGGGCGCGAGCAGTACTTC.